This T cell receptor (beta chain) comes out of a study of T cell clonality in common variable immunodeficiency (dated by TCRdb to 2013 to 2016). Here is what the overall study found, with its caveats: CVID subjects shared fewer TCRbeta clones with each other than healthy controls did (p < 0.0001). Patient heterogeneity within the CVID cohort put limits on correlating repertoire features with clinical complications. CVID TCRbeta sequences were reported to have fewer deletions and N-nucleotide insertions and to lack highly modified clones with 13 or more V deletions. Despite equal DNA input, controls averaged around 80,000 unique sequences per sample versus about 31,547 in CVID samples. Compared with healthy controls, CVID subjects showed increased TCRbeta clonality (t-test p = 0.018), a feature most characteristic of about a third of subjects. According to the authors, finding the cause of the higher clonality in CVID would require sequencing the repertoires of T cell subpopulations.

From a lookup of the germline V gene, CDR1 and CDR2 are SGHTA and FQGTGA. V lost 4 bases and J lost 6 bases; the stretch between them is 12 bases long. Inclusive of the bounding cysteine and phenylalanine, the CDR3 is 13 residues long. Shown are 30 bases from within the CDR3, in frame from base 1. Most CVID patients and most healthy controls were of Caucasian heritage. Heparinized peripheral whole blood samples of about 5 to 8.5 ml were collected from each donor. TCRbeta CDR3 repertoires were sequenced from genomic DNA of adults with common variable immune deficiency (CVID) and healthy adult controls. The control group was made up of roughly 22 healthy adult volunteers (about ten male and approximately twelve female) whose ages ranged from about 20 to 70 years, with a mean age of around 30. Diluted blood was density-centrifuged over Hypaque 1077 or Ficoll-Paque to isolate peripheral blood mononuclear cells. Genomic DNA was extracted from unsorted mononuclear cells by Qiagen column purification or by a centrifugation-based method.

For sequencing, equivalent amounts of genomic DNA were input from CVID and control samples. For every sample, a 60 bp segment covering the rearranged TCRbeta CDR3 region was amplified and then sequenced. The immunoSEQ assay, a bias-corrected multiplex PCR combined with high-throughput sequencing, was used for TCRbeta amplification. Concerning the study's data processing: Every unique nucleotide sequence counted as a clone and was annotated with V, D and J genes, copy number and frequency. Sequences were labeled productive if in frame, and non-productive if out of frame or containing stop codons. Clonality was calculated from Shannon's entropy as previously described. The predicted amino acid sequences of productive clones were used to derive mean CDR3 Kyte-Doolittle hydropathy. The R hclust function was used to hierarchically cluster scaled V gene usage with Manhattan distance and complete linkage. Clone sharing by CDR3 amino acid sequence was assessed by resampling 12 repertoires per group over 100 rounds. Repertoires were searched for 70 published EBV-specific and approximately 240 published CMV-specific TCRbeta sequences. After two CVID samples that produced fewer than 10,000 sequences were dropped from the analysis, roughly 42 CVID repertoires remained. TCRdb mirrors the immuneACCESS table, restricted to in-frame sequences. Some clones are absent from its copies; in checked studies, under half trace to an unresolved V gene, and the reason for the others is unknown. V and J calls plus clone size are reproduced from that table; the DNA served to infer D and trimming. Listed for this sample are roughly 79,000 clones, none observed only a single time. The ten largest make up 0.75% to 1% of the sample.

This clone occurred many times. This clone's antigen is unknown. Read sequence stops 3 residues before the CDR3 end, and the germline J gene provides the missing end. Material for sequencing was peripheral blood mononuclear cells. The sequence links TRBV7-3 to TRBJ1-1; TRBD1 might be the D gene, on 6 matching bases. This TCR was recovered from a person between 18 and 75 years old in good health. CDR3 DNA (partial): TGTGCCAGCAGCTCGACAGGAACCTCTGAA. This gives the protein CASSSTGTSE. The full CDR3 reads CASSSTGTSEAFF.